Each of the 21 T cell receptor beta chains below was sequenced from the same sample in a study of radiotherapy plus CTLA-4 blockade in lung cancer. Profiling relied on immunoSEQ multiplex PCR, and the TCRdb table lists in-frame clones only, not all of them. The sample has some 110,000 clones; 78% are singletons. The sample consisted of peripheral blood, taken from a patient treated with radiotherapy plus ipilimumab. These receptors came from a human donor with non-small cell lung cancer who had a partial response to radiotherapy plus ipilimumab.

The V gene is TRBV5-1, the J gene TRBJ2-5; a weak D match, TRBD2 (6 bases). The ends were cut back, 0 bases at V and 2 bases at J, with 8 bases in the middle. Germline lookup yields CDR1 SGHRS and CDR2 YFSETQ. This CDR3 has 14 amino acids. CDR3 loop: CASSLGTNQETQYF. Written as DNA, the CDR3 is TGCGCCAGCAGCTTGGGGACTAATCAAGAGACCCAGTACTTC. The complete variable domain, with remaining parts taken from reference TRBV5-1 and TRBJ2-5, reads KAGVTQTPRYLIKTRGQQVTLSCSPISGHRSVSWYQQTPGQGLQFLFEYFSETQRNKGNFPGRFSGRQFSNSRSEMNVSTLELGDSALYLCASSLGTNQETQYFGPGTRLLVL.

This clone was recorded a few times. The CDR3 is CASSFRQTAGELFF. The CDR3 DNA reads TGTGCCAGCAGTTTCAGACAAACGGCCGGGGAGCTGTTTTTT. The rearrangement uses TRBV11-2 and TRBJ2-2; D is ambiguous. With 6 bases removed from V and 6 bases from J, the gap between germline ends came to 14 bases. The CDR3 is 14 residues long. CDR1 is SGHAT and CDR2 is FQNNGV in the germline V gene.

The chain couples TRBV5-1 to TRBJ2-5; no reliable D call. Trimming stripped 0 bases from V and 4 bases from J, with 10 bases between. Looked up from germline, CDR1 is SGHRS and CDR2 is YFSETQ. The CDR3 contains 14 residues. The CDR3 protein is CASSLGVSGETQYF. CDR3 coding DNA: TGCGCCAGCAGCTTGGGGGTGTCAGGAGAGACCCAGTACTTC. The full variable domain, in which reference TRBV5-1 and TRBJ2-5 provide the parts outside the CDR3, is KAGVTQTPRYLIKTRGQQVTLSCSPISGHRSVSWYQQTPGQGLQFLFEYFSETQRNKGNFPGRFSGRQFSNSRSEMNVSTLELGDSALYLCASSLGVSGETQYFGPGTRLLVL.

The CDR3 protein is CASSMGQGGVSNQPQHF. CDR3 nucleotide sequence: TGTGCCAGTAGTATGGGGCAGGGAGGAGTGAGCAATCAGCCCCAGCATTTT. This rearrangement joins TRBV19 to TRBJ1-5; a weak D match, TRBD1 (5 bases). The CDR3 is 17 amino acids. Germline values: CDR1 LNHDA, CDR2 SQIVND (reference sequence). V lost 3 bases and J lost 1, with 16 bases in between.

J is TRBJ2-4 and V is TRBV5-6; 7 nucleotides match TRBD1. Germline lookup yields CDR1 SGHDT and CDR2 YYEEEE. This CDR3 spans 15 amino acids. The trim removed 4 bases at V and 8 bases at J, leaving 12 bases unmatched. CDR3 sequence: CASSLGQLELDIQYF. The CDR3 bases are TGTGCCAGCAGCCTGGGACAGTTGGAGTTGGACATTCAGTACTTC. The whole variable domain, filled in from reference TRBV5-6 and TRBJ2-4, reads DAGVTQSPTHLIKTRGQQVTLRCSPKSGHDTVSWYQQALGQGPQFIFQYYEEEERQRGNFPDRFSGHQFPNYSSELNVNALLLGDSALYLCASSLGQLELDIQYFGAGTRLSVL.

V usage is TRBV29-1 and J usage is TRBJ2-1; possibly TRBD2 for D (6 bases). In germline, CDR1 is SQVTM, CDR2 ANQGSEA. The CDR3 extends over 15 amino acids. V was cut by 0 bases and J by 6 bases, with 15 bases left in between. The CDR3 loop reads CSVEEVLAFSNEQFF. The CDR3 nucleotides read TGCAGCGTTGAAGAGGTTCTAGCGTTCTCCAATGAGCAGTTCTTC.

V is TRBV7-3 and J is TRBJ2-2; TRBD1 agrees at 7 bases. Germline CDR1 SGHTA, CDR2 FQGTGA. The V segment lost 3 bases and the J segment 4 bases; nucleotides outside the gene matches: 8. CDR3 length: 16 residues. CDR3 sequence (DNA): TGTGCCAGCAGCTTTGAAAGGGGGCACCCCACCGGGGAGCTGTTTTTT. Protein sequence: CASSFERGHPTGELFF.

CDR3 loop: CASRGTGNTGELFF. In DNA form, the CDR3 reads TGTGCCAGCAGAGGTACAGGGAACACCGGGGAGCTGTTTTTT. V is TRBV9 and J is TRBJ2-2; maybe TRBD1 (5 bases). V was pared by 5 bases and J by 1 base, with 9 bases between. Germline CDR1 is SGDLS and CDR2 is YYNGEE. There are 14 residues in the CDR3.

This clone appeared a single time. CDR3 protein: CASSLDYQETQYF. DNA for the CDR3: TGTGCCAGCAGCTTGGACTACCAAGAGACCCAGTACTTC. V gene TRBV5-6 combines with J gene TRBJ2-5; no reliable D call. Looked up from germline, CDR1 is SGHDT and CDR2 is YYEEEE. V was pared by 0 bases and J by 0 bases, with 3 bases between. This CDR3 is built from 13 residues.

In its sample, this clone was seen once. This sequence joins TRBV5-1 and TRBJ2-2; the D is unclear. The CDR3 totals 15 residues. From germline, CDR1 is SGHRS and CDR2 YFSETQ. Trimming stripped 4 bases from V and 1 base from J, with 11 bases between. The CDR3 nucleotides are TGCGCCAGCAGCCCCGACTGGATGAACACCGGGGAGCTGTTTTTT. It translates to CASSPDWMNTGELFF.

This clone has just a few counts. The chain employs TRBV2 and TRBJ2-7; TRBD1 matches 7 bases. V lost 6 bases, J lost 2 bases, and 10 bases stayed unmatched. The CDR3 spans 15 residues. CDR1 SNHLY and CDR2 FYNNEI come from the germline V gene. The CDR3 sequence: CASSGDRVITYEQYF. In DNA form, the CDR3 reads TGTGCCAGCAGCGGCGACAGGGTCATAACCTACGAGCAGTACTTC.

In its sample, this clone was seen a few times. The chain carries TRBV14 and TRBJ1-2, with 7 bases aligning to TRBD1. The CDR3 spans 15 residues. After removal of 2 bases from V and 5 bases from J, the junction contained 8 bases not matched to a gene. Germline lookup yields CDR1 SGHDN and CDR2 FVKESK. The CDR3 region has the DNA TGTGCCAGCAGCCAACTAGACAGGGTTGAATATGGCTACACCTTC. Translation gives CASSQLDRVEYGYTF.

This clone has a single count. The CDR3 sequence: CASSSRGLGVMNHQKPLFF. The CDR3 coding sequence is TGTGCCAGCAGCTCCAGGGGGCTTGGGGTAATGAACCACCAGAAACCACTGTTTTTT. This rearrangement joins TRBV11-2 to TRBJ1-4, with 8 positions matching TRBD1. This CDR3 region has 19 residues. V lost 4 bases and J lost 13; bases outside the gene matches: 26. Per the germline V gene, CDR1 is SGHAT and CDR2 is FQNNGV.

The chain has TRBV2 and TRBJ1-2; maybe TRBD1 (6 bases). The V and J ends lost 0 bases and 5 bases respectively, with 13 bases between them. Germline CDR1 reads SNHLY; CDR2 reads FYNNEI. The CDR3 extends over 15 amino acids. The CDR3 reads CASSEANRVEYGYTF. CDR3 bases: TGTGCCAGCAGTGAAGCCAACAGGGTTGAATATGGCTACACCTTC.

V and J are TRBV29-1 and TRBJ1-1; D uncertain. CDR1 is SQVTM, CDR2 ANQGSEA, per germline. This CDR3 spans 13 amino acids. V gave up 3 bases and J gave up 1 base, with 9 bases separating them. The DNA for the CDR3 is TGCAGCGTTGAGAGACACCAGAACACTGAAGCTTTCTTT. Its protein product is CSVERHQNTEAFF.

The rearrangement uses TRBV6-1 and TRBJ2-1, with D possibly TRBD1 on 7 matching bases. Germline V gene sequence: CDR1 MNHNS, CDR2 SASEGT. CDR3 length: 15 amino acids. The V and J ends lost 5 bases and 10 bases respectively, with 21 bases between them. CDR3 nucleotide sequence: TGTGCCAGCAGTCGCAGACTAGGGGGCGCTCGGGAGCAGTTCTTC. It encodes CASSRRLGGAREQFF.

In this sample, this clone turned up once. This chain connects TRBV4-1 to TRBJ2-3, with 12 bases lining up with TRBD2. Germline trimming cut 8 bases from V and 2 bases from J; bases unmatched to any gene: 14. Germline CDR1 MGHRA, CDR2 YSYEKL. CDR3 length equals 18 residues. CDR3 coding DNA: TGCGCCAGCCGCCCAGGGCTAGCGGGAGGGCCGTTCACAGATACGCAGTATTTT. Protein: CASRPGLAGGPFTDTQYF.

This clone was seen more than once but under ten times. The chain combines TRBV27 with TRBJ2-1; tentative D call: TRBD2 (6 bases). The CDR3 sequence is 16 residues long. From germline, CDR1 is MNHEY and CDR2 SMNVEV (reference sequence). V shed 1 base and J shed 8 bases, with 18 bases lying between them. The CDR3 region is CASSLFLLTSVYEQFF. CDR3 bases: TGTGCCAGCAGTTTATTTCTGCTGACTAGTGTCTATGAGCAGTTCTTC.

Note on this clone: Other DNA sequences from this sample encode an identical CDR3 as well. The chain recombines TRBV30 with TRBJ2-1; 11 positions match TRBD2. After removal of 3 bases from V and 3 bases from J, the junction contained 4 bases not matched to a gene. This CDR3 contains 15 residues. Germline loops: CDR1 GTSNPN, CDR2 SVGIG (reference sequence). CDR3 loop: CAWSAGTSGYNEQFF. DNA for the CDR3: TGTGCCTGGAGCGCCGGGACTAGCGGCTACAATGAGCAGTTCTTC.

The chain couples TRBV29-1 to TRBJ2-2, with 7 bases that match TRBD2. CDR3 size: 12 residues. Germline V CDR1 and CDR2: SQVTM, ANQGSEA. V lost 3 bases to trimming and J lost 5 bases; unmatched junction nucleotides: 0. As DNA, the CDR3 is TGCAGCGTTGAGCGGGGGACCGGGGAGCTGTTTTTT. This gives the protein CSVERGTGELFF.

The chain combines TRBV11-2 with TRBJ1-3; 8 nucleotides line up with TRBD1. In germline, CDR1 is SGHAT, CDR2 FQNNGV. Unmatched junction bases numbered 8, after V lost 5 bases and J lost 2 bases. CDR3 size: 16 residues. CDR3 region: CASSRQGPKTGNTIYF. The CDR3 DNA reads TGTGCCAGCAGCCGACAGGGGCCTAAAACTGGAAACACCATATATTTT. Full variable domain (rest looked up from reference TRBV11-2 and TRBJ1-3): EAGVAQSPRYKIIEKRQSVAFWCNPISGHATLYWYQQILGQGPKLLIQFQNNGVVDDSQLPKDRFSAERLKGVDSTLKIQPAKLEDSAVYLCASSRQGPKTGNTIYFGEGSWLTVV.